This TCR beta chain was sequenced during a study of identical twins' blood T cells. Regarding the study as a whole: Shared CDR3 clonotype counts between two donors mainly tracked the product of their cloneset sizes, twins included.

The three twin pairs were reared together, likely meeting the same infections. Sample barcodes were added at both library ends during cDNA synthesis. TCRdb recomputed calls from the 5' RACE reads with MiXCR, one row per CDR3 protein. The repertoire holds fewer than 450,000 distinct CDR3 sequences, with under 30% as singletons. This clonotype was found a few times. Its specificity is not known. The V gene end was trimmed by 5 bases and the J gene end by 2 bases; junction bases not matched to a gene: 9. Germline loops: CDR1 DFQATT, CDR2 SNEGSKA (reference sequence). The CDR3 is made up of 14 amino acids.

The receptor was isolated from a woman aged 18-55 years in good health. The chain has TRBV20-1 and TRBJ2-7; 7 nucleotides agree with TRBD1. Sequencing was performed on PBMCs. In nucleotides, the CDR3 is TGCAGTGCTCACTCCGGGACAGCTACCTACGAGCAGTACTTC. Its translation: CSAHSGTATYEQYF.